These T cell receptor beta chains were read from a single sample in a study of T cells after yellow fever vaccination. MiXCR was run by TCRdb on the 5' RACE reads, yielding one entry per CDR3 protein. Among nearly 550,000 distinct CDR3 sequences, 15% to 20% were seen once, and the ten largest hold roughly 13%. The sample in question was PBMCs, obtained 15 days after the yellow fever booster vaccination. The receptors derive from a man aged 25 to 40 who received the YFV17D yellow fever vaccine. CDR3s include the opening cysteine and the closing phenylalanine or tryptophan. Each record gives: V gene, clone size, D gene, J gene, CDR3 protein, CDR3 DNA. D genes are given only for firm matches. Size is omitted from some rows. Given values are once, few, many or a class for expanded clones.

V: TRBV4-1
size: NA
D: NA
J: TRBJ2-2
CDR3: CASSLSPGTGTGNTGELFF
DNA: TGCGCCAGCAGCCTTAGTCCCGGGACTGGAACTGGGAACACCGGGGAGCTGTTTTTT

V: TRBV7-2
size: few
D: TRBD2
J: TRBJ2-7
CDR3: CASSLGIAGVNEQYF
DNA: TGTGCCAGCAGCTTAGGAATAGCGGGAGTGAACGAGCAGTACTTC

V: TRBV5-1
size: few
D: NA
J: TRBJ1-1
CDR3: CASSLGRAYTEAFF
DNA: TGCGCCAGCAGCTTAGGCAGGGCGTACACTGAAGCTTTCTTT

V: TRBV3-1
size: few
D: NA
J: TRBJ1-2
CDR3: CASSQDAWGTGYGYTF
DNA: TGTGCCAGCAGCCAAGACGCCTGGGGAACTGGCTATGGCTACACCTTC

V: TRBV12-3/TRBV12-4
size: NA
D: NA
J: TRBJ2-3
CDR3: CASSSPTGRTQYF
DNA: TGTGCCAGCAGTAGCCCGACAGGGAGGACGCAGTATTTT

V: TRBV4-1
size: NA
D: NA
J: TRBJ1-4
CDR3: CASTRTDKNEKLFF
DNA: TGCGCCAGCACTCGTACAGACAAAAATGAAAAACTGTTTTTT

V: TRBV7-9
size: NA
D: NA
J: TRBJ2-7
CDR3: CASSLDRDTYEQYF
DNA: TGTGCCAGCAGCCTGGACAGAGACACCTACGAGCAGTACTTC

V: TRBV3-1
size: NA
D: TRBD2
J: TRBJ2-7
CDR3: CASSPHSGFVSSYEQYF
DNA: TGTGCCAGCAGTCCTCATAGCGGGTTCGTCAGCTCCTACGAGCAGTACTTC

V: TRBV20-1
size: many
D: NA
J: TRBJ2-5
CDR3: CSARVETQYF
DNA: TGCAGTGCTAGAGTGGAGACCCAGTACTTC

V: TRBV7-3
size: few
D: NA
J: TRBJ1-1
CDR3: CASSLGATGGTEAFF
DNA: TGTGCCAGCAGCTTAGGCGCGACCGGGGGAACTGAAGCTTTCTTT

V: TRBV5-1
size: NA
D: TRBD1
J: TRBJ1-2
CDR3: CASSPRDRGGYGYTF
DNA: TGCGCCAGCAGCCCTCGGGACAGGGGGGGCTATGGCTACACCTTC

V: TRBV7-2
size: NA
D: TRBD2
J: TRBJ2-2
CDR3: CASSTRTSSAGELFF
DNA: TGTGCCAGCAGCACCAGGACTAGCTCGGCCGGGGAGCTGTTTTTT

V: TRBV10-3
size: once
D: TRBD2
J: TRBJ2-5
CDR3: CAISLGAGVETQYF
DNA: TGTGCCATCTCCTTGGGAGCGGGAGTAGAGACCCAGTACTTC

V: TRBV20-1
size: few
D: TRBD2
J: TRBJ2-5
CDR3: CSAGPRLAGRAQYF
DNA: TGCAGTGCTGGACCACGGCTAGCGGGACGGGCCCAGTACTTC

V: TRBV27
size: NA
D: NA
J: TRBJ2-3
CDR3: CASSSDSLTDTQYF
DNA: TGTGCCAGCAGTTCGGACAGCCTCACAGATACGCAGTATTTT

V: TRBV7-2
size: NA
D: NA
J: TRBJ1-2
CDR3: CASSLGQAANYGYTF
DNA: TGTGCCAGCAGCTTAGGGCAGGCAGCTAACTATGGCTACACCTTC

V: TRBV6-2/TRBV6-3
size: NA
D: NA
J: TRBJ1-5
CDR3: CASRTQGFFGQPQHF
DNA: TGTGCCAGCAGAACACAGGGCTTTTTCGGTCAGCCCCAGCATTTT

V: TRBV5-1
size: few
D: NA
J: TRBJ2-5
CDR3: CASSLAGVTQETQYF
DNA: TGCGCCAGCAGCTTGGCGGGGGTGACACAAGAGACCCAGTACTTC

V: TRBV3-1
size: NA
D: TRBD1
J: TRBJ1-1
CDR3: CASSHGQGNTEAFF
DNA: TGTGCCAGCAGCCATGGACAGGGGAACACTGAAGCTTTCTTT

V: TRBV10-3
size: few
D: NA
J: TRBJ2-2
CDR3: CAIMAGRDTGELFF
DNA: TGTGCCATCATGGCGGGGCGGGACACCGGGGAGCTGTTTTTT

V: TRBV19
size: few
D: NA
J: TRBJ2-4
CDR3: CASSIEGPKNIQYF
DNA: TGTGCCAGTAGTATCGAAGGTCCCAAAAACATTCAGTACTTC

V: TRBV20-1
size: NA
D: NA
J: TRBJ2-3
CDR3: CSARPNMITDTQYF
DNA: TGCAGTGCTAGGCCAAATATGATCACAGATACGCAGTATTTT

V: TRBV9
size: NA
D: NA
J: TRBJ1-2
CDR3: CASSVDGGALSGYTF
DNA: TGTGCCAGCAGCGTAGACGGGGGAGCGTTGAGTGGCTACACCTTC

V: TRBV18
size: few
D: TRBD2
J: TRBJ2-7
CDR3: CASSSKDPFSGGTSYEQYF
DNA: TGTGCCAGCTCATCAAAGGACCCCTTTTCGGGAGGCACTTCCTACGAGCAGTACTTC

V: TRBV6-1
size: NA
D: TRBD2
J: TRBJ2-2
CDR3: CASSEEVLAGSAGELFF
DNA: TGTGCCAGCAGTGAAGAGGTCCTAGCGGGGAGTGCCGGGGAGCTGTTTTTT

V: TRBV20-1
size: NA
D: TRBD2
J: TRBJ2-1
CDR3: CSASSAGTSGSREQFF
DNA: TGCAGTGCTAGTTCGGCCGGGACTAGCGGGAGTAGGGAGCAGTTCTTC

V: TRBV29-1
size: NA
D: TRBD1
J: TRBJ2-1
CDR3: CSVAGGGYNEQFF
DNA: TGCAGCGTTGCAGGGGGCGGATACAATGAGCAGTTCTTC

V: TRBV11-1
size: once
D: TRBD2
J: TRBJ2-1
CDR3: CASSWGLAGGGYNEQFF
DNA: TGTGCCAGCAGCTGGGGACTAGCGGGAGGGGGCTACAATGAGCAGTTCTTC

V: TRBV5-1
size: NA
D: TRBD2
J: TRBJ2-1
CDR3: CASSLGLAGRGEQFF
DNA: TGCGCCAGCAGCTTGGGACTAGCGGGACGGGGTGAGCAGTTCTTC

V: TRBV19
size: NA
D: TRBD1
J: TRBJ2-7
CDR3: CATRTGPNTYEQYF
DNA: TGTGCCACCAGGACAGGCCCCAATACCTACGAGCAGTACTTC

V: TRBV28
size: NA
D: TRBD1
J: TRBJ2-1
CDR3: CASSSRDRHNEQFF
DNA: TGTGCCAGCAGTTCCCGGGACAGGCACAATGAGCAGTTCTTC

V: TRBV6-2/TRBV6-3
size: few
D: NA
J: TRBJ1-1
CDR3: CASTLAWGSPEAFF
DNA: TGTGCCAGCACCCTAGCCTGGGGTAGTCCTGAAGCTTTCTTT

V: TRBV5-1
size: NA
D: NA
J: TRBJ2-3
CDR3: CASSLADPTSDTQYF
DNA: TGCGCCAGCAGCTTGGCTGACCCCACATCAGATACGCAGTATTTT

V: TRBV20-1
size: few
D: TRBD2
J: TRBJ2-7
CDR3: CSAMGRLAGEQYF
DNA: TGCAGTGCTATGGGGAGACTAGCTGGCGAGCAGTACTTC

V: TRBV7-9
size: NA
D: NA
J: TRBJ2-7
CDR3: CASSRDNTYEQYF
DNA: TGTGCCAGCAGTCGCGACAACACCTACGAGCAGTACTTC

V: TRBV7-2
size: NA
D: TRBD2
J: TRBJ2-1
CDR3: CASSSGGGFFNEQFF
DNA: TGTGCCAGCAGCTCCGGGGGAGGGTTCTTCAATGAGCAGTTCTTC

V: TRBV12-3/TRBV12-4
size: few
D: TRBD1
J: TRBJ2-5
CDR3: CASSRTGKETQYF
DNA: TGTGCCAGCAGTAGGACAGGGAAAGAGACCCAGTACTTC

V: TRBV7-2
size: NA
D: NA
J: TRBJ2-1
CDR3: CASSLGSGLQFF
DNA: TGTGCCAGCAGCTTAGGCTCGGGGCTGCAGTTCTTC

V: TRBV29-1
size: NA
D: TRBD2
J: TRBJ2-3
CDR3: CSVQPGTTGSDTQYF
DNA: TGCAGCGTGCAACCCGGGACTACCGGATCAGATACGCAGTATTTT

V: TRBV7-9
size: few
D: TRBD2
J: TRBJ2-7
CDR3: CASSLEGGRTVIEQYF
DNA: TGTGCCAGCAGCTTAGAGGGCGGGAGAACGGTCATAGAGCAGTACTTC

V: TRBV9
size: NA
D: TRBD1
J: TRBJ2-2
CDR3: CASSPGTGTSGELFF
DNA: TGTGCCAGCAGCCCCGGGACAGGGACGAGCGGGGAGCTGTTTTTT

V: TRBV28
size: few
D: NA
J: TRBJ1-1
CDR3: CASSLGLENTEAFF
DNA: TGTGCCAGCAGTTTAGGGTTAGAGAACACTGAAGCTTTCTTT

V: TRBV10-1
size: NA
D: TRBD2
J: TRBJ2-1
CDR3: CASSGTSGRARSYNEQFF
DNA: TGCGCCAGCAGTGGGACTAGCGGGAGGGCCCGCTCCTACAATGAGCAGTTCTTC

V: TRBV20-1
size: NA
D: NA
J: TRBJ2-7
CDR3: CSAPPAGKSSYEQYF
DNA: TGCAGCGCCCCCCCGGCGGGTAAAAGCTCCTACGAGCAGTACTTC

V: TRBV7-2
size: few
D: TRBD1
J: TRBJ2-4
CDR3: CASSRTLDRGNIQYF
DNA: TGTGCCAGCAGCCGAACCCTCGACAGGGGGAACATTCAGTACTTC

V: TRBV28
size: NA
D: NA
J: TRBJ1-2
CDR3: CASSTGGGDYGYTF
DNA: TGTGCCAGCAGTACCGGGGGGGGAGACTATGGCTACACCTTC

V: TRBV3-1
size: NA
D: NA
J: TRBJ2-3
CDR3: CASSQVGWADTQYF
DNA: TGTGCCAGCAGCCAAGTAGGCTGGGCAGATACGCAGTATTTT

V: TRBV7-6
size: few
D: TRBD1
J: TRBJ2-2
CDR3: CASVEGQLDTGELFF
DNA: TGTGCCAGCGTCGAGGGACAGCTAGACACCGGGGAGCTGTTTTTT

V: TRBV10-3
size: NA
D: NA
J: TRBJ2-2
CDR3: CAISGSGQTPGELFF
DNA: TGTGCCATCAGTGGTTCAGGACAGACCCCCGGGGAGCTGTTTTTT

V: TRBV28
size: NA
D: NA
J: TRBJ2-7
CDR3: CATWDDRSYEQYF
DNA: TGTGCCACCTGGGACGACCGCTCCTACGAGCAGTACTTC

V: TRBV20-1
size: few
D: NA
J: TRBJ2-3
CDR3: CSAREPAGLTDTQYF
DNA: TGCAGTGCTAGAGAGCCCGCCGGTTTAACAGATACGCAGTATTTT